This note documents a single T cell receptor beta chain sequence. This entry is derived from a study of blood T cell repertoires in COVID-19. Background on the study: Spain, Italy and the United States supplied samples that represented acute and convalescent COVID-19. PBMCs, B-cell-depleted T cells, or T cells were the source of the cDNA or gDNA that made up the material.

V gave up 3 bases and J gave up 6 bases, with 19 bases separating them. This CDR3 is built from 16 residues. Germline CDR1 and CDR2: SGHAT and FQNNGV. Original analysis: Amplification from reference gene primers served as the basis for estimated nucleated cell counts. Using immunoSEQ multiplex PCR, the repertoire was profiled, and TCRdb retains in-frame clones only, with some absent. V, J and clone size were drawn from that table, and D and trimming were deduced from the DNA. Of about 170,000 clones listed, around four fifths are singletons. Seattle's enrolled individuals joined amid active infection and were then monitored longitudinally.

The chain joins TRBV11-2 to TRBJ2-3; weak D call: TRBD2 (6 bases). The TCR comes from a woman of 80 years or more with COVID-19, enrolled during active disease. Sequenced input: peripheral blood. CDR3 in amino acids: CASSFRRGTSADTQYF. The CDR3, as DNA: TGTGCCAGCAGCTTTCGCCGCGGGACCTCTGCTGATACGCAGTATTTT.